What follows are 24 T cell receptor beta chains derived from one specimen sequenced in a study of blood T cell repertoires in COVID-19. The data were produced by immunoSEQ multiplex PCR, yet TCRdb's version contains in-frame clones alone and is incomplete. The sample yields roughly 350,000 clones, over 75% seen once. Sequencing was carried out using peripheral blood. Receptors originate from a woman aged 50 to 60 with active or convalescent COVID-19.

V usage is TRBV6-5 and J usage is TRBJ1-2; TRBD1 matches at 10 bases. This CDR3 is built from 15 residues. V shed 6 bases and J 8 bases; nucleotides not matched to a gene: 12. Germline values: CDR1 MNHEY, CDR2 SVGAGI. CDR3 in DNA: TGTGCCAGCAGGGAGGGACAGGGGATACTCGGGGGCTACACCTTC. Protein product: CASREGQGILGGYTF.

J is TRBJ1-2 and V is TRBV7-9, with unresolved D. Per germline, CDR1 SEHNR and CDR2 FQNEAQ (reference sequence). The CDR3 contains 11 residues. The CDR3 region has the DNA TGTGCTGTGGAGGATTACTATGGCTACACCTTC. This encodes CAVEDYYGYTF.

CDR3 sequence reads: CASSLDPVQGNTIYF. CDR3 sequence (DNA): TGTGCCAGCAGCTTAGATCCGGTACAGGGAAACACCATATATTTT. The rearrangement uses TRBV7-2 and TRBJ1-3; D is uncertain. V dropped 1 base and J dropped 4 bases, with 11 bases sitting between them. The CDR3 has 15 amino acids. In germline, CDR1 is SGHTA, CDR2 FQGNSA.

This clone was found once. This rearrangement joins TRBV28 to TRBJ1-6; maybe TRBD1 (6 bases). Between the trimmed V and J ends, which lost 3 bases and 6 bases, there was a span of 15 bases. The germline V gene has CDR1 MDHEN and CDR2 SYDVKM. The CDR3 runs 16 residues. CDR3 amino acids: CASSFFSGALNSPLHF. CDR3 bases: TGTGCCAGCAGTTTTTTCTCAGGGGCTCTTAATTCACCCCTCCACTTT.

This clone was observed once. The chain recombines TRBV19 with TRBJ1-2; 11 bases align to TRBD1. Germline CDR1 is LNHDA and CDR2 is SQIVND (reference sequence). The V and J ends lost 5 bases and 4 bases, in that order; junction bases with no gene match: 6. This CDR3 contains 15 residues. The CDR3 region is CASSLRTGGGYGYTF. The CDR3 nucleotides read TGTGCCAGTAGTCTACGGACAGGGGGCGGCTATGGCTACACCTTC.

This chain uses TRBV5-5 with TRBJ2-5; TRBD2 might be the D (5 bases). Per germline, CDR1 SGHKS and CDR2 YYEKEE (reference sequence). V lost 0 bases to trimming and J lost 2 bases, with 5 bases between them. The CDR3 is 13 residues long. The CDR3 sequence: CASSLGLQETQYF. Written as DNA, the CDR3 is TGTGCCAGCAGCTTGGGACTACAAGAGACCCAGTACTTC.

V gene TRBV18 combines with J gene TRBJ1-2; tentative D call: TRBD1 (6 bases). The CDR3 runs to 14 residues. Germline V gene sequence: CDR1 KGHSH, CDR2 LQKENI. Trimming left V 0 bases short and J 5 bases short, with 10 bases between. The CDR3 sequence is CASSPPRTEYGYTF. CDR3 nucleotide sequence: TGTGCCAGCTCACCACCCAGGACAGAGTATGGCTACACCTTC.

The CDR3 sequence: CASSSRGFEVGELFF. In DNA, the CDR3 is TGTGCCAGCAGCTCCAGGGGCTTCGAAGTCGGGGAGCTGTTTTTT. V is TRBV28 and J is TRBJ2-2; TRBD1 is a possible D gene (6 bases). The germline V gene encodes CDR1 MDHEN and CDR2 SYDVKM. V lost 6 bases and J lost 7, with 18 bases in between. This CDR3 is 15 amino acids long.

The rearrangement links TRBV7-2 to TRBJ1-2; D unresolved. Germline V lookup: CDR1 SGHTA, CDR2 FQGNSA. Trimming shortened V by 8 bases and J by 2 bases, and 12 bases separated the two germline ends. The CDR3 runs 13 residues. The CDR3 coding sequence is TGTGCCAGCCGCATTGCAGGCAACTATGGCTACACCTTC. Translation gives CASRIAGNYGYTF.

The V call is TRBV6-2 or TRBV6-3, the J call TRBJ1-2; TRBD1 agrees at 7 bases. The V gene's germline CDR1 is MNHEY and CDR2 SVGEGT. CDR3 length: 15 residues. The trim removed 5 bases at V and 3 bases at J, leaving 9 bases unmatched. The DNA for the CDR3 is TGTGCCAGCAGTCCCCAGGGGGAGGTTCACTATGGCTACACCTTC. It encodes CASSPQGEVHYGYTF.

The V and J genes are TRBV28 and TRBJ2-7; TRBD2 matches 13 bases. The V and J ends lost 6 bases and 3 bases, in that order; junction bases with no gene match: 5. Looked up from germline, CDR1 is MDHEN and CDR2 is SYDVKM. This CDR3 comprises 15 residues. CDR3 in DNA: TGTGCCAGCAGACAGACTAGCGGGAGGAACTACGAGCAGTACTTC. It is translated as CASRQTSGRNYEQYF. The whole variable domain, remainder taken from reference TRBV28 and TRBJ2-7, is DVKVTQSSRYLVKRTGEKVFLECVQDMDHENMFWYRQDPGLGLRLIYFSYDVKMKEKGDIPEGYSVSREKKERFSLILESASTNQTSMYLCASRQTSGRNYEQYFGPGTRLTVT.

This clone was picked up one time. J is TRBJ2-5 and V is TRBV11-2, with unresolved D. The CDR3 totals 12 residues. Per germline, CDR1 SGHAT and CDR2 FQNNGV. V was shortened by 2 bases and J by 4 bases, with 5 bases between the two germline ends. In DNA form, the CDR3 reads TGTGCCAGCAGCTTAAACGGAGAGACCCAGTACTTC. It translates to CASSLNGETQYF.

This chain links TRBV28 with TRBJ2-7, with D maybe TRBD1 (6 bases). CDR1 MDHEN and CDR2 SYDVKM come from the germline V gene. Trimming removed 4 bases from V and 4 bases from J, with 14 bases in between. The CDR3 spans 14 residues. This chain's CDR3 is CASSSAGTTYEQYF. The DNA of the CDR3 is TGTGCCAGCAGTTCGGCCGGGACAACGTACGAGCAGTACTTC.

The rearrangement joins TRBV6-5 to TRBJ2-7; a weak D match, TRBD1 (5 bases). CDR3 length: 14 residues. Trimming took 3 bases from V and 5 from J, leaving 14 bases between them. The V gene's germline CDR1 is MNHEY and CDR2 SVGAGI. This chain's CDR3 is CASSYRGRRDEQYF. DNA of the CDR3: TGTGCCAGCAGTTATAGGGGCAGGAGAGACGAGCAGTACTTC.

The CDR3 is CASSQGGSGADTQYF. The CDR3 coding sequence is TGTGCCAGCAGCCAAGGCGGGAGTGGGGCAGATACGCAGTATTTT. V usage is TRBV4-2 and J usage is TRBJ2-3; TRBD2 aligns across 7 bases. J lost 4 bases, V lost 1 base, and 5 bases had no gene match. The CDR3 length is 15 residues. Germline loops: CDR1 LGHNA, CDR2 YNFKEQ.

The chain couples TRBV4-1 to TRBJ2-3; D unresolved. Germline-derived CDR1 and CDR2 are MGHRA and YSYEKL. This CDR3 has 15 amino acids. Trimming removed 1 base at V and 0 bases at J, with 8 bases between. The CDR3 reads CASSQVSPSTDTQYF. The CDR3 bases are TGCGCCAGCAGCCAAGTGTCTCCGAGCACAGATACGCAGTATTTT.

The CDR3: CAWSMRLASNEQFF. Written as DNA, the CDR3 is TGTGCCTGGAGTATGAGACTAGCGTCTAATGAGCAGTTCTTC. The chain has TRBV30 and TRBJ2-1; 8 nucleotides match TRBD2. The CDR3 is 14 residues long. Germline loops: CDR1 GTSNPN, CDR2 SVGIG (reference sequence). The V and J ends lost 2 bases and 7 bases, in that order; junction bases with no gene match: 7.

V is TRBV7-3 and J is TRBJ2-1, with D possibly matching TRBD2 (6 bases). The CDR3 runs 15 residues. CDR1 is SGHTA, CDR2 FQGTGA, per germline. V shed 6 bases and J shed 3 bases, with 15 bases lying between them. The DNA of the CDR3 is TGTGCCAGCAGTTTATTCGGCGGGGACTACAATGAGCAGTTCTTC. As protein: CASSLFGGDYNEQFF.

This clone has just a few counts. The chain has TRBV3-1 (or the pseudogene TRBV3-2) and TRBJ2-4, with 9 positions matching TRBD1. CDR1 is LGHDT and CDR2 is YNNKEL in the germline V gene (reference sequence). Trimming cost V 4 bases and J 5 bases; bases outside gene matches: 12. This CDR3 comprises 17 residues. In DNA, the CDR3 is TGTGCCAGCAGCCCCGGTGACAGGGGGTTTTTGGAAAACATTCAGTACTTC. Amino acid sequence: CASSPGDRGFLENIQYF.

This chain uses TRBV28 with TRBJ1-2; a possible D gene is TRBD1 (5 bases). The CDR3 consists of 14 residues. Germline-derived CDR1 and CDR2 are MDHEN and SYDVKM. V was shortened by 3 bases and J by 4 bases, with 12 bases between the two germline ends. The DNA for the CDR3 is TGTGCCAGCAGTTTCCGGGGGGGAGGCTATGGCTACACCTTC. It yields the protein CASSFRGGGYGYTF.

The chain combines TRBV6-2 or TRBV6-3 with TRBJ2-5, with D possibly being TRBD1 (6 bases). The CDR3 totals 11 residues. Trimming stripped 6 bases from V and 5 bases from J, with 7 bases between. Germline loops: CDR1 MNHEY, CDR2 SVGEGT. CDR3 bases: TGTGCCAGCAGCCAGGGGGAGACCCAGTACTTC. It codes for CASSQGETQYF.

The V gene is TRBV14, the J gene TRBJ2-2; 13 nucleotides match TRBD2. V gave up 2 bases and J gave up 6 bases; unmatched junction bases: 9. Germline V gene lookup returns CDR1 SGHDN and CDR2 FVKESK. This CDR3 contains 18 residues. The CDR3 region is CASSQLPGLAGDPGELFF. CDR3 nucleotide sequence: TGTGCCAGCAGCCAACTGCCCGGACTAGCGGGAGACCCCGGGGAGCTGTTTTTT.

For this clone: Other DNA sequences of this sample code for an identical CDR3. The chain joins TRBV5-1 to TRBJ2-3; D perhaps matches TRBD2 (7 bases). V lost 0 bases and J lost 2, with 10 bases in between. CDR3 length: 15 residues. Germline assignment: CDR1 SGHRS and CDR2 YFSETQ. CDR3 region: CASSLEGGPTDTQYF. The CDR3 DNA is TGCGCCAGCAGCTTGGAGGGGGGGCCCACAGATACGCAGTATTTT. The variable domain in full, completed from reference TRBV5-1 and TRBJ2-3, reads KAGVTQTPRYLIKTRGQQVTLSCSPISGHRSVSWYQQTPGQGLQFLFEYFSETQRNKGNFPGRFSGRQFSNSRSEMNVSTLELGDSALYLCASSLEGGPTDTQYFGPGTRLTVL.

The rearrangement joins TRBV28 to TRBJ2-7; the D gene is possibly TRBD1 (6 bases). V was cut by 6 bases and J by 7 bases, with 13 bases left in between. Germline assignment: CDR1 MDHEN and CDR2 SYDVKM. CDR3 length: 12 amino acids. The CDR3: CASRETGREQYF. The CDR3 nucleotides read TGTGCCAGCAGGGAAACAGGGCGTGAGCAGTACTTC.